A single sample gave rise to the 9 T cell receptor beta chains below, sequenced in a study of blood T cell repertoires in COVID-19. This table comes from immunoSEQ multiplex PCR, and its TCRdb copy is limited to in-frame clones, with some not included. The table shows 200,000 or so clones, with approximately 84% occurring only once. Sequences were obtained from peripheral blood. These receptor sequences come from a human donor with acute or convalescent COVID-19. The donor label of this sample is uncertain.

The chain carries TRBV5-1 and TRBJ2-3; 14 bases map to TRBD2. There are 16 residues in the CDR3. V dropped 4 bases and J dropped 4; count of bases not matched to a gene: 5. Germline lookup yields CDR1 SGHRS and CDR2 YFSETQ. CDR3 nucleotide sequence: TGCGCCAGCAGCCCCGGGACTAGCGGGAGTTCAGATACGCAGTATTTT. This codes for CASSPGTSGSSDTQYF.

This chain uses TRBV5-6 with TRBJ2-5; D is perhaps TRBD2 (6 bases). Trimming shortened V by 0 bases and J by 2 bases, and 17 bases separated the two germline ends. Germline V CDR1 and CDR2: SGHDT, YYEEEE. This CDR3 is built from 17 residues. CDR3 residues: CASSLAGVAVPQETQYF. CDR3 DNA sequence: TGTGCCAGCAGCTTGGCCGGGGTAGCGGTACCACAAGAGACCCAGTACTTC.

The chain combines TRBV11-2 with TRBJ1-5; D remains ambiguous. V was clipped by 0 bases and J by 2 bases, with 8 bases between them. The CDR3 loop spans 15 amino acids. CDR1 SGHAT and CDR2 FQNNGV come from the germline V gene. CDR3 in amino acids: CASSLEGRGNQPQHF. As DNA, the CDR3 is TGTGCCAGCAGCTTAGAGGGTCGGGGCAATCAGCCCCAGCATTTT.

The chain employs TRBV9 and TRBJ1-2; D perhaps matches TRBD1 (5 bases). Per the germline V gene, CDR1 is SGDLS and CDR2 is YYNGEE. V was shortened by 3 bases and J by 2 bases, with 20 bases between the two germline ends. CDR3 size: 17 residues. This CDR3 reads CASSDPASGSPNYGYTF. In nucleotides, the CDR3 is TGTGCCAGCAGCGACCCCGCCTCAGGGTCCCCAAACTATGGCTACACCTTC.

The CDR3 DNA is TGTGCCAGCAGTTTTCGGACAGGTAGCACAGATACGCAGTATTTT. Its translation: CASSFRTGSTDTQYF. The chain is built from TRBV27 and TRBJ2-3, with 7 bases that match TRBD1. After removal of 3 bases from V and 0 bases from J, the junction contained 3 bases not matched to a gene. Germline V gene lookup returns CDR1 MNHEY and CDR2 SMNVEV (reference sequence). This CDR3 spans 15 amino acids.

In its sample, this clone was seen a few times. V usage is TRBV10-1 and J usage is TRBJ2-7; D might be TRBD1 (5 bases). Trimming removed 5 bases from V and 11 bases from J, with 31 bases in between. Germline CDR1 is WNHNN and CDR2 is SYGVQD (reference sequence). The CDR3 spans 17 residues. CDR3 DNA sequence: TGCGCCAGCAGTAATAACCCAGAGGACACGGGTTCGGGTGGTAAGTACTTC. Protein: CASSNNPEDTGSGGKYF.

The V gene is TRBV7-2, the J gene TRBJ2-3; a weak D match, TRBD2 (6 bases). Germline-derived CDR1 and CDR2 are SGHTA and FQGNSA. The CDR3 has 15 amino acids. V was pared by 5 bases and J by 3 bases, with 15 bases between. This chain's CDR3 is CASSPGGTRTDTQYF. Here the CDR3 DNA reads TGTGCCAGCAGCCCCGGAGGGACGAGGACAGATACGCAGTATTTT.

J is TRBJ2-1 and V is TRBV18, with TRBD2 identical over 9 bases. CDR1 and CDR2 (germline): KGHSH, LQKENI. After removal of 0 bases from V and 0 bases from J, the junction contained 3 bases not matched to a gene. The CDR3 is 17 residues long. The CDR3 bases are TGTGCCAGCTCACCACCGGCGGGAGGGCGCTCCTACAATGAGCAGTTCTTC. Protein sequence: CASSPPAGGRSYNEQFF.

The chain carries TRBV6-5 and TRBJ1-1; no clear D gene. Germline values: CDR1 MNHEY, CDR2 SVGAGI. The CDR3 extends over 13 amino acids. V gave up 2 bases and J gave up 4 bases, with 8 bases separating them. CDR3 coding DNA: TGTGCCAGCAGTTACGATGGCAGCACTGAAGCTTTCTTT. Its translation: CASSYDGSTEAFF.